The sequence of this TCR beta chain was determined in a study of T cell repertoires in cytomegalovirus infection. About the research overall: Evidence of both CMV infection and a matching HLA type came from public TCR beta signatures.

This clonotype was seen ten or more times. Its antigen is not identified. TCRdb re-derived calls from the reads in MiXCR, one entry per CDR3 protein. The sample has about 360,000 distinct CDR3 sequences, around 18% seen once. V lost 5 bases, J lost 4 bases, and 17 bases lay in between. The CDR3 runs 15 residues. CDR1 SEHNR and CDR2 FQNEAQ come from the germline V gene (reference sequence). Findings of the study overall: Ex vivo responses were dominated by HLA-C-restricted CMV-specific TCR beta clonotypes.

Specimen: PBMCs. This rearrangement joins TRBV7-9 to TRBJ1-2; possible D gene TRBD1, 5 bases. The sequence came from a human donor in good health (CMV status not recorded). Some clones in this sample may be carry-over from other donors' samples. Here the CDR3 DNA reads TGTGCCAGCAGCCCAGACCGTGGTGGGACCTATGGCTACACCTTC. It encodes CASSPDRGGTYGYTF.